The sample holds many counts of the clone carrying this TCR beta chain. The data were taken from a study of control samples from healthy donors and cancer patients. TCRdb's table, derived via immunoSEQ multiplex PCR, lists solely in-frame clones and lacks some. In the table there are tens of thousands of clones, 83% of which are singletons. The sequenced material came from blood. This TCR derives from a man in his 60s in good health.

The CDR3 DNA reads as TGTGCCAGCTGCCGGGACAGGGCCTGCACTGAAGCTTTCTTT. This gives the protein CASCRDRACTEAFF. This chain links TRBV7-2 with TRBJ1-1, with 9 bases matching TRBD1. The germline V gene has CDR1 SGHTA and CDR2 FQGNSA. The CDR3 is made up of 14 amino acids. The J segment lost 4 bases and the V segment lost 8 bases, leaving 8 bases of the junction unmatched. Variable domain in full (rest from reference TRBV7-2 and TRBJ1-1): GAGVSQSPSNKVTEKGKDVELRCDPISGHTALYWYRQSLGQGLEFLIYFQGNSAPDKSGLPSDRFSAERTGGSVSTLTIQRTQQEDSAVYLCASCRDRACTEAFFGQGTRLTVV.